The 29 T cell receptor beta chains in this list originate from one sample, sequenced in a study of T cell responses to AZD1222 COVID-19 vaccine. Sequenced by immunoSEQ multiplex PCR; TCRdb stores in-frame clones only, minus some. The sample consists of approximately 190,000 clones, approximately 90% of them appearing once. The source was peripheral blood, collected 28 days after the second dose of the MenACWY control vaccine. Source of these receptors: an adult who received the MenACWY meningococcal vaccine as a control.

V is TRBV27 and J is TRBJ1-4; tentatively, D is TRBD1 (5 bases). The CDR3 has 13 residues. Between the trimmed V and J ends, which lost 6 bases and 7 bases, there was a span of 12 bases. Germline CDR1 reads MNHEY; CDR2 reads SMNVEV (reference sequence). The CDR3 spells CASRPGLGEKLFF. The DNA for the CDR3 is TGTGCCAGCAGACCAGGGCTTGGTGAAAAACTGTTTTTT.

The CDR3 is CASSFGQTEAFF. CDR3 coding DNA: TGTGCCAGCAGCTTCGGACAGACTGAAGCTTTCTTT. The J gene is TRBJ1-1, the V gene TRBV7-2; possibly TRBD1 for D (6 bases). This CDR3 has 12 amino acids. From germline, CDR1 is SGHTA and CDR2 FQGNSA. V lost 3 bases, J lost 5 bases, and 7 bases lay in between.

The CDR3 DNA is TGTGCCAGCAGCCCCATGGGGGGGGGCCCACAGTTTATTTACGAGCAGTACTTC. Protein sequence: CASSPMGGGPQFIYEQYF. The chain has TRBV7-9 and TRBJ2-7; tentative D call: TRBD2 (7 bases). Trimming took off 5 bases at V and 4 bases at J, with 27 bases between the two ends. Germline CDR1 reads SEHNR; CDR2 reads FQNEAQ (reference sequence). This CDR3 has 18 residues. Drawing the rest from reference TRBV7-9 and TRBJ2-7, the complete variable domain is DTGVSQNPRHKITKRGQNVTFRCDPISEHNRLYWYRQTLGQGPEFLTYFQNEAQLEKSRLLSDRFSAERPKGSFSTLEIQRTEQGDSAMYLCASSPMGGGPQFIYEQYFGPGTRLTVT.

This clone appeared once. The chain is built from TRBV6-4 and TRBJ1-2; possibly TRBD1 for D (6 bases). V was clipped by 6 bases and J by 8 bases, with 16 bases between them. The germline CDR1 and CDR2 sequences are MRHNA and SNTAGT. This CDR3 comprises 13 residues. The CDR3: CASSEDRLGGYTF. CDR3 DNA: TGTGCCAGCAGCGAAGACAGGCTTGGGGGCTACACCTTC.

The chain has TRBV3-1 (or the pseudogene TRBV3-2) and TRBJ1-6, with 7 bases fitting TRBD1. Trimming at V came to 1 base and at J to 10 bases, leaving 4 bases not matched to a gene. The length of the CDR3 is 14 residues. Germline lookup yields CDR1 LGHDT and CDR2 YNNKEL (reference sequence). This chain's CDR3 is CASSQAHRGSPLHF. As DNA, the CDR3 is TGTGCCAGCAGCCAAGCTCACAGGGGATCACCCCTCCACTTT.

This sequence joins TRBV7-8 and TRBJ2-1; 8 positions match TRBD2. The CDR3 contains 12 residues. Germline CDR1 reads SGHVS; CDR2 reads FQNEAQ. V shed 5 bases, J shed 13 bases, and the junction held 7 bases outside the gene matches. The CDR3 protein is CASSLTSVEQFF. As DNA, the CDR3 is TGTGCCAGCAGCCTGACTAGCGTAGAACAGTTCTTC.

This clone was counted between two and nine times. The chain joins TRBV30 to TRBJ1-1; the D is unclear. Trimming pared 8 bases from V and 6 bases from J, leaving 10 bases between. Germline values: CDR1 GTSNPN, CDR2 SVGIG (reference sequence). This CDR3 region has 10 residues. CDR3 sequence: CAGRESEAFF. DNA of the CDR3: TGTGCCGGAAGGGAGTCTGAAGCTTTCTTT.

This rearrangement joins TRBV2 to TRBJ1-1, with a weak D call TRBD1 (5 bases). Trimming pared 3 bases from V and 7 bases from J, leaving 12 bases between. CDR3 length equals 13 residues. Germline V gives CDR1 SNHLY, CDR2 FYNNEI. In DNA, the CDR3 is TGTGCCAGCAGTGACCCAGGGATCTTTGAAGCTTTCTTT. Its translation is CASSDPGIFEAFF.

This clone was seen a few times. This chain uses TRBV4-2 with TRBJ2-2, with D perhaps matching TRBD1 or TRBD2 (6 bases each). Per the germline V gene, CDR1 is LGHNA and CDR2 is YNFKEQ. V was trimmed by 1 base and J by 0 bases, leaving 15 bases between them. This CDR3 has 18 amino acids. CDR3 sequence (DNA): TGTGCCAGCAGCCAAGTACGGAGGGGGGCCTCGAACACCGGGGAGCTGTTTTTT. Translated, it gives CASSQVRRGASNTGELFF.

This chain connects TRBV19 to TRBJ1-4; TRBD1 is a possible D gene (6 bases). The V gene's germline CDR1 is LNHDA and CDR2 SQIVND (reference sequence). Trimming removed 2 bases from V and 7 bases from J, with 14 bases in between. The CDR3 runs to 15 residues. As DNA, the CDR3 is TGTGCCAGTAGTATAAGGGGGACAAGAGTTGAAAAACTGTTTTTT. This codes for CASSIRGTRVEKLFF. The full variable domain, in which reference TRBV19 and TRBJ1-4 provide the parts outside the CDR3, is DGGITQSPKYLFRKEGQNVTLSCEQNLNHDAMYWYRQDPGQGLRLIYYSQIVNDFQKGDIAEGYSVSREKKESFPLTVTSAQKNPTAFYLCASSIRGTRVEKLFFGSGTQLSVL.

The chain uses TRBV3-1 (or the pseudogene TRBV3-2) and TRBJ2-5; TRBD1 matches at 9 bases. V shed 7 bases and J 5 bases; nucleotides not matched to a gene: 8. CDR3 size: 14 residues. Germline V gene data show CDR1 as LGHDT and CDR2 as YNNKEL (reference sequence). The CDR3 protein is CASTRGQGVETQYF. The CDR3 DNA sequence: TGTGCCAGCACCCGGGGACAGGGTGTGGAGACCCAGTACTTC.

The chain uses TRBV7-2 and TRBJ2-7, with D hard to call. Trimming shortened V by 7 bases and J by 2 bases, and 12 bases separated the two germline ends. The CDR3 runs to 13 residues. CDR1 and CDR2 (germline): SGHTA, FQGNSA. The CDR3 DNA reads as TGTGCCAGCACCTCCCCGATAACCTACGAGCAGTACTTC. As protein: CASTSPITYEQYF. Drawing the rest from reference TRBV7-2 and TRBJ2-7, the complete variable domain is GAGVSQSPSNKVTEKGKDVELRCDPISGHTALYWYRQSLGQGLEFLIYFQGNSAPDKSGLPSDRFSAERTGGSVSTLTIQRTQQEDSAVYLCASTSPITYEQYFGPGTRLTVT.

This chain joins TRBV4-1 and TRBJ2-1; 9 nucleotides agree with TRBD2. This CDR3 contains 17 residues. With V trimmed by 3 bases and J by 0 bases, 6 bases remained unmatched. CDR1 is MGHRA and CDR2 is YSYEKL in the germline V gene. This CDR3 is CASSHELAGSSYNEQFF. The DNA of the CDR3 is TGCGCCAGCAGCCATGAACTAGCGGGCAGCTCCTACAATGAGCAGTTCTTC.

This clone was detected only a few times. CDR3 DNA sequence: TGTGCCAGCAGACTCGGGACTAGCGGGTCAGATACGCAGTATTTT. Translating gives CASRLGTSGSDTQYF. This rearrangement joins TRBV11-3 to TRBJ2-3; 12 nucleotides align to TRBD2. Germline CDR1 SGHNT, CDR2 YENEEA. CDR3 length equals 15 residues. Losses at the gene ends were 6 bases for V and 4 bases for J; bases not matched to a gene: 5.

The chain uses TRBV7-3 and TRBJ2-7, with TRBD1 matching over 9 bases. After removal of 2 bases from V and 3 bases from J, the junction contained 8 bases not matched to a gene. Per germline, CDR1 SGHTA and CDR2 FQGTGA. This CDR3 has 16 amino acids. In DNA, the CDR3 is TGTGCCAGCAGCTTACCCCGGACAGGGGTTGACTACGAGCAGTACTTC. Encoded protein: CASSLPRTGVDYEQYF.

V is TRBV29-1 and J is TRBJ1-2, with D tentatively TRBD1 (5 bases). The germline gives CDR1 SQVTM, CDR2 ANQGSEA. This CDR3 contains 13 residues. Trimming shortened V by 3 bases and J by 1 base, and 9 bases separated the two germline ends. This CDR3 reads CSVDPQGNYGYTF. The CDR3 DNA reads TGCAGCGTTGACCCCCAGGGTAACTATGGCTACACCTTC.

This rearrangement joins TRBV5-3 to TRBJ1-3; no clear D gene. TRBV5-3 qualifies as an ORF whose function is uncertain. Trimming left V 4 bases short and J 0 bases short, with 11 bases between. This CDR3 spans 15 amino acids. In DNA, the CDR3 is TGTGCCAGAAGCCGACGGGAAAACTCTGGAAACACCATATATTTT. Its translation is CARSRRENSGNTIYF.

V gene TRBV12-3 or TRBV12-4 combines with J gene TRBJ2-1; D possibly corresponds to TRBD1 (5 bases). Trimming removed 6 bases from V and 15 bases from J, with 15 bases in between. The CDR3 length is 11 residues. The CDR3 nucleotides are TGTGCCAGCAGCGCGACGGGTCAGGGGTTCTTC. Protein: CASSATGQGFF.

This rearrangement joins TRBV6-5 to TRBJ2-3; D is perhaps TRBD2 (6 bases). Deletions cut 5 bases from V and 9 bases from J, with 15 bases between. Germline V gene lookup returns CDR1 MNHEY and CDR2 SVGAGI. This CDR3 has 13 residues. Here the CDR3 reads CASSTGTPPTQYF. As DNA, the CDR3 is TGTGCCAGCAGTACTGGGACTCCCCCGACGCAGTATTTT.

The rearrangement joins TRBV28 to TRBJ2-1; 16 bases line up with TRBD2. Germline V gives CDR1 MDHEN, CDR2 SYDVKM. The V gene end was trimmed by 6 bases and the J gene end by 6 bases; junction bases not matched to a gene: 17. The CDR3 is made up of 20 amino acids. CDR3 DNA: TGTGCCAGCAGCCCATTTTTGGGCGGGACTAGCGGGAGGGCCGGCAATGAGCAGTTCTTC. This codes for CASSPFLGGTSGRAGNEQFF. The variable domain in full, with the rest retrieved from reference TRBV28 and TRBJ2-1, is DVKVTQSSRYLVKRTGEKVFLECVQDMDHENMFWYRQDPGLGLRLIYFSYDVKMKEKGDIPEGYSVSREKKERFSLILESASTNQTSMYLCASSPFLGGTSGRAGNEQFFGPGTRLTVL.

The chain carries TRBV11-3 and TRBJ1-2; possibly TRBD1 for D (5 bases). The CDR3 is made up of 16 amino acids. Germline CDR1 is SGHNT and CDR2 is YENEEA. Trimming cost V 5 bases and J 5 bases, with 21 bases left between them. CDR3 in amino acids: CASSPAGRAYGYGYTF. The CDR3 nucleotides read TGTGCCAGCAGCCCTGCGGGCAGGGCCTATGGATATGGCTACACCTTC.

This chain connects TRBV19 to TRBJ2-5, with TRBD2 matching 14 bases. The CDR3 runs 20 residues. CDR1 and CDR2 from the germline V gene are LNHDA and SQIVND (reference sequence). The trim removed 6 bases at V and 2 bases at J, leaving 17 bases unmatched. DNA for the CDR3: TGTGCCAGTAGCCGAGGGGGACTAGCGGGAGTCCCCAAGGCACAAGAGACCCAGTACTTC. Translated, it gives CASSRGGLAGVPKAQETQYF.

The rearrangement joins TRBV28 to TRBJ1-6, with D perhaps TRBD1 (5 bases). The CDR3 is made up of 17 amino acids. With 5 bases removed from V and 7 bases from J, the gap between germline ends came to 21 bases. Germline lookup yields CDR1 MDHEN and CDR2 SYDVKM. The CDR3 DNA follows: TGTGCCAGCAGTCTCTCCGGGGCAACCAACTCCAATTCACCCCTCCACTTT. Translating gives CASSLSGATNSNSPLHF.

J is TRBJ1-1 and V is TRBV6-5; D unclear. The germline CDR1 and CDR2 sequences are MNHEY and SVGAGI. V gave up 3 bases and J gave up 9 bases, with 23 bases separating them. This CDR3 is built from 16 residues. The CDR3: CASSYKGGAEFLKAFF. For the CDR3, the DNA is TGTGCCAGCAGTTATAAGGGAGGCGCGGAGTTTTTAAAAGCTTTCTTT.

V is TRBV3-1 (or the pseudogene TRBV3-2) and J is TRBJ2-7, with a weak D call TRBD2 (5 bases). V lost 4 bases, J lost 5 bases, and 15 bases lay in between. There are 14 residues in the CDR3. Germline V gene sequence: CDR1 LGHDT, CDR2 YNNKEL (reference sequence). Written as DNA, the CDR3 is TGTGCCAGCAGCCTTCGGACTCGACACGACGAGCAGTACTTC. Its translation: CASSLRTRHDEQYF.

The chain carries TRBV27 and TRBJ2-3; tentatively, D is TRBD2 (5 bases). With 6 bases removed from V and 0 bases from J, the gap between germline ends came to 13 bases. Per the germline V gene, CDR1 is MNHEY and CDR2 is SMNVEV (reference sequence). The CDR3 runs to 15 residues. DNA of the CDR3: TGTGCCAGCAGCCTCCGGGGTCTTAGCACAGATACGCAGTATTTT. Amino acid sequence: CASSLRGLSTDTQYF.

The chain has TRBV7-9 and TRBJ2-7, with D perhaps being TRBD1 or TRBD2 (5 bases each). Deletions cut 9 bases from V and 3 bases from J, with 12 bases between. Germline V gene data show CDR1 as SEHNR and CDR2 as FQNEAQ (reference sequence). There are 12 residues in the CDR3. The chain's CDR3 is CASGDGNYEQYF. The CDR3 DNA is TGTGCCAGTGGGGACGGGAACTACGAGCAGTACTTC.

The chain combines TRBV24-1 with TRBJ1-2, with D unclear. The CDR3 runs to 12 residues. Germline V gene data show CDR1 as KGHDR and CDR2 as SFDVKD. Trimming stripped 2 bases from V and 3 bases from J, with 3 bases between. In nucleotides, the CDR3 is TGTGCCACCAGTGATTCTTACTATGGCTACACCTTC. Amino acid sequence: CATSDSYYGYTF.

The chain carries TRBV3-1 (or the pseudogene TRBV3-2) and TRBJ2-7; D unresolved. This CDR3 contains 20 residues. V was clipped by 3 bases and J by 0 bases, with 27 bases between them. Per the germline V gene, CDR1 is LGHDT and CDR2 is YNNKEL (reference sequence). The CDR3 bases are TGTGCCAGCAGCCACAGCCCCCTCCGAGAGTACGAAACCGACTCCTACGAGCAGTACTTC. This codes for CASSHSPLREYETDSYEQYF.